This TCR beta chain derives from a study of OX40 agonist ivuxolimab in advanced cancers. Whole-study context: There were three patients with partial responses, one having hepatocellular carcinoma and two cutaneous melanoma. Whole-study results and caveats: Among patients with partial responses at 0.1-3.0 mg/kg, clonal expansion was among the lowest. Mean expanded clone counts were higher in CD8+ than CD4+ T cells.

Sampling of blood occurred at baseline, cycle 4 day 1, and cycle 7 day 1. CDR1 is PRHDT and CDR2 is FYEKMQ in the germline V gene (reference sequence). CDR3 length equals 14 residues. V dropped 5 bases and J dropped 5 bases, with 16 bases sitting between them. TCRdb's table, derived via immunoSEQ multiplex PCR, lists solely in-frame clones and lacks some. This table has 100,000 or so clones, around nine tenths appearing once. Comment on this clone: The antigen is undetermined.

The sequencing here drew on CD4+ or CD8+ T cells sorted from blood, taken in a trial of the OX40 agonist ivuxolimab. This receptor was identified in an adult with an advanced solid tumor such as melanoma, head and neck, liver or kidney cancer. The genes are TRBV13 and TRBJ2-7; a possible D gene is TRBD1 (6 bases). CDR3 sequence reads: CASSTSPQGNEQYF. The CDR3 nucleotides read TGTGCCAGCAGCACAAGCCCGCAGGGGAACGAGCAGTACTTC.